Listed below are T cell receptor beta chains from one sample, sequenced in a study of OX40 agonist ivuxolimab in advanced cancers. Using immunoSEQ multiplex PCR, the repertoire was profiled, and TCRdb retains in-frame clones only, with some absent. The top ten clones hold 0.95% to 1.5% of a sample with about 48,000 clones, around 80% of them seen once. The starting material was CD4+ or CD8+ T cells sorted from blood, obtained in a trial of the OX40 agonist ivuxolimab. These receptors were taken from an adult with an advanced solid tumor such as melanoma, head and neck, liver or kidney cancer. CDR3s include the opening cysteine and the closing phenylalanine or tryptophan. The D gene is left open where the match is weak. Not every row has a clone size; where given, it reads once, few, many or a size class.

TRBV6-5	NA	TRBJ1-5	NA	TGTGCCAGCAGTTATGCCGGACTTCAACCCCAGCATTTT	CASSYAGLQPQHF
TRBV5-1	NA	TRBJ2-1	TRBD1	TGCGCCAGCAGCCTAACCGGGACAGTATACAATGAGCAGTTCTTC	CASSLTGTVYNEQFF
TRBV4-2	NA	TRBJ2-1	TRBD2	TGTGCCAGCAGCCAATCGGGGGGGCTTGAGCAGTTCTTC	CASSQSGGLEQFF
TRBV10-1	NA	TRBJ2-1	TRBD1	TGCGCCAGCAGCGGCCCGGGACAGGGGGATAATGAGCAGTTCTTC	CASSGPGQGDNEQFF
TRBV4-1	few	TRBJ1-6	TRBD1	TGCGCCAGCAGATCCCCGGGACAGACCAATTCACCCCTCCACTTT	CASRSPGQTNSPLHF
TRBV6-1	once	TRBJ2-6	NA	TGTGCCAGCAGTGTAGGACAGTGGGGCTCTGGGGCCAACGTCCTGACTTTC	CASSVGQWGSGANVLTF
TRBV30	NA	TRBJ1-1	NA	TGTGCCTGGAAATACCGGACGGATGCTTTCTTT	CAWKYRTDAFF
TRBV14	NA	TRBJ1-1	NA	TGTGCCAGCAGCCAATCCTTGAACACTGAAGCTTTCTTT	CASSQSLNTEAFF
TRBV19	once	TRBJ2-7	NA	TGTGCCAGTAGTATACAAGGAAGAGGGGGTTACGAGCAGTACTTC	CASSIQGRGGYEQYF
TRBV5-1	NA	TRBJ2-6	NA	TGCGCCAGCAGCCCATTACAGGGCACCGGGGCCAACGTCCTGACTTTC	CASSPLQGTGANVLTF
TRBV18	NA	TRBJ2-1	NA	TGTGCCAGCTCACCTGGGGTACGAGTCTCCTACAATGAGCAGTTCTTC	CASSPGVRVSYNEQFF
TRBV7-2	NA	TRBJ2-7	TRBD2	TGTGCCAGCAGCCCTCGCGGGGGGCCCTACGAGCAGTACTTC	CASSPRGGPYEQYF
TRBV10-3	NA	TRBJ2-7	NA	TGTGCCATCAGTGTCAGGGGAGCTGCGAACGAGCAGTACTTC	CAISVRGAANEQYF
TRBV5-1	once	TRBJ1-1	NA	TGCGCCAGCAAAAGGGAGGTGTTGGTGAACACTGAAGCTTTCTTT	CASKREVLVNTEAFF
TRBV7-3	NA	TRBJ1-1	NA	TGTGCCAGCAGCTTCCCCGGGGGGACTGAAGCTTTCTTT	CASSFPGGTEAFF
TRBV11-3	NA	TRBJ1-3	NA	TGTGCCAGCAGCTTAGATGGATACTCTGGAAACACCATATATTTT	CASSLDGYSGNTIYF
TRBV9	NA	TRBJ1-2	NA	TGTGCCAGCAGCTTCTTGACCCGACCCACCAACTATGGCTACACCTTC	CASSFLTRPTNYGYTF
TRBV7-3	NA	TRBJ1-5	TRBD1	TGTGCCAGCAGTACCGACAGGGCCGATCAGCCCCAGCATTTT	CASSTDRADQPQHF
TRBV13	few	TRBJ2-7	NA	TGTGCCAGCAGCCCATTCTTCGGAGGCGGGGGCGAGGAGCAGTACTTC	CASSPFFGGGGEEQYF
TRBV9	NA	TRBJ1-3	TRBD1	TGTGCCAGCAGCCCATGGGACAGCTCTGGAAACACCATATATTTT	CASSPWDSSGNTIYF
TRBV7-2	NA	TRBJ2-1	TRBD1	TGTGCCAGCAGCCTCCAAGGACAGGGTGTCAGGAATGAGCAGTTCTTC	CASSLQGQGVRNEQFF
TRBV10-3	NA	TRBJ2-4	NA	TGTGCCATCAGTGAGTCGGGGTATGGCGGAGAAAACATTCAGTACTTC	CAISESGYGGENIQYF
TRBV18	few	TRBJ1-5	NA	TGTGCCAGCTCACCACCCGGGCAGCCCCAGCATTTT	CASSPPGQPQHF
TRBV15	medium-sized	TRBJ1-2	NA	TGTGCCACCAGCAGAGATTACGGTTCCTATGGCTACACCTTC	CATSRDYGSYGYTF
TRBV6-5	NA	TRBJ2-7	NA	TGTGCCAGCAGCTGGGCCGACACACTATACGAGCAGTACTTC	CASSWADTLYEQYF
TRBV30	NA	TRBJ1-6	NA	TGTGCCATTGGGGAGAAATATAATTCACCCCTCCACTTT	CAIGEKYNSPLHF
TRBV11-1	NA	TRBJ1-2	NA	TGTGCCAGCAGCGCTTCTACGCACTATGGCTACACCTTC	CASSASTHYGYTF
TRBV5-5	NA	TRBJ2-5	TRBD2	TGTGCCAGCAGCTTGAGAGGGACTAGCCAGGAGACCCAGTACTTC	CASSLRGTSQETQYF
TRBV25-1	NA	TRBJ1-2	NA	TGTGCCAGCAGTGGGGGGGGGACTGGGACCTATGGCTACACCTTC	CASSGGGTGTYGYTF
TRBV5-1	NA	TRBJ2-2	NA	TGCGCCAGCAGCTTGGACACGTTCCGCACCGGGGAGCTGTTTTTT	CASSLDTFRTGELFF
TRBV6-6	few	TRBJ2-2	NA	TGTGCCAGCAGTTTACGACAGAAGAACACCGGGGAGCTGTTTTTT	CASSLRQKNTGELFF